This T cell receptor (beta chain) was sequenced for a study of blood T cells in healthy people across ages. Sample-barcoded 5' priming and a J-beta primer mix drove a second PCR of roughly 7 to 11 cycles. TCRdb fed the 5' RACE reads into MiXCR, producing one record per CDR3 protein. In the table there are 1.5 million or so distinct CDR3 sequences, around 39% of which are singletons. CDR1 is SEHNR and CDR2 is FQNEAQ in the germline V gene (reference sequence). Trimming removed 1 base from V and 0 bases from J, with 9 bases in between. This CDR3 is built from 16 residues. This clonotype was found once. Sequencing input: blood. This chain links TRBV7-9 with TRBJ1-4; D remains ambiguous. The source is a woman younger than 30 in good health. The CDR3 DNA reads TGTGCCAGCAGCTTAGATTTCGGCTCAACTAATGAAAAACTGTTTTTT. Encoded protein: CASSLDFGSTNEKLFF.